This is a list of T cell receptor beta chains from one sample in a study of metastatic and nonmetastatic thyroid tumors. MiXCR reprocessed the PCR reads for TCRdb. The data hold under 15,000 clones, with around 31% observed a single time. The sequencing sample was made of tumor tissue. These receptors were taken from a female donor with papillary thyroid cancer or a benign thyroid nodule (not recorded which). Some clones in this sample may be carry-over from other donors' samples. Each CDR3 is given with its conserved first and last residue.

v_call	cdr3_aa
TRBV20-1	CSANPAGVLNTGELFF
TRBV6-2/TRBV6-3	CASRGTGYDSQPQHF
TRBV6-1	CASSEGPIDEQFF
TRBV6-1	CASSSGGGSSYEQYF
TRBV6-1	CASSEARQSYGYTF
TRBV5-1	CASSSTALNTEAFF
TRBV12-5	CASGWGGARDTQYF
TRBV25-1	CASRGREANTGELFF
TRBV27	CASSLPPGTSGSTDTQYF
TRBV12-3/TRBV12-4	CASKTSGRILNEQFF
TRBV27	CASKGTPGLTGELFF
TRBV5-1	CASSLEQALRTDTQYF
TRBV6-2/TRBV6-3	CASRYSGPGLSAGSYEQYF